This entry features one TCR beta chain sequence. Its antigen is unknown. Specified time point: baseline, week 1 (first vaccination visit). Treatment here: pre-vaccination baseline after standard-of-care therapy. This entry comes from a study of a mutant IDH1 vaccine in newly diagnosed glioma. About the study: Former treatment meant radiotherapy, temozolomide, or both; the majority had gotten both.

The germline V gene encodes CDR1 SEHNR and CDR2 FQNEAQ (reference sequence). The CDR3 is 11 residues long. V lost 5 bases and J lost 4, with 5 bases in between. Study-level findings and limits: Variations in leading peripheral T cell clonotypes appeared to have no connection with pseudoprogression.

Here immunoSEQ multiplex PCR was the method, and the copy in TCRdb shows in-frame clones only, minus some. The data contain 30,000 or so clones, around 79% of them seen just once; the ten biggest clones take up approximately 20%. The rearrangement joins TRBV7-9 to TRBJ1-1; no definite D call. The sequence was obtained from a man aged 30 to 45 with glioma. The sequenced sample was PBMCs, obtained from a glioma patient treated with radiotherapy, temozolomide or both. The CDR3: CASSRSTEAFF. The DNA of the CDR3 is TGTGCCAGCAGCCGGAGCACTGAAGCTTTCTTT.